The subject of this entry is one TCR beta chain. The CDR3 spans 18 residues. Trimming removed 6 bases from V and 4 bases from J; junction bases left unmatched: 17. CDR1 and CDR2 from the germline V gene are MRHNA and SNTAGT. The data were obtained in a study of cytomegalovirus exposure and HLA in healthy donors. The PCR employed 60 Vbeta primers together with 13 Jbeta primers. Profiled with immunoSEQ multiplex PCR; TCRdb holds only in-frame clones, not every one. The profile shows about 130,000 clones, around 83% of them singletons. Sequencing input: PBMCs. V is TRBV6-4 and J is TRBJ2-5; 10 bases fit TRBD2. The TCR originated in a woman aged 18-30 years in good health and CMV-seropositive. The CDR3 region is CASSPGTSAFQVGETQYF. The CDR3 DNA sequence: TGTGCCAGCAGCCCTGGGACTAGCGCCTTCCAGGTGGGAGAGACCCAGTACTTC.